This T cell receptor (beta chain) was observed in a study of identical twins. Notes on the study in general: Findings depended on cross-sectional statistics rather than tracking the same donors. Insertions ran lower in abundant cord blood beta clonotypes, though not in memory repertoires. Surplus twin overlap in beta out-of-frame sequences was less pronounced.

TCRdb fed the 5' RACE reads into MiXCR, producing one record per CDR3 protein. The sample shows 350,000 to 400,000 distinct CDR3 sequences, 9% of them seen only once. Healthy Caucasians provided all donations. CDR1 is ENHRY, CDR2 SYGVKD, per germline. The junction had 5 bases not matched to a gene; V was cut back by 6 bases and J by 4 bases. The CDR3 is 14 residues long. Note on this clonotype: Its specificity is unknown.

The origin of this receptor is a woman between 45 and 60 years old in good health. The sequenced sample was naive T cells sorted from blood. The chain has TRBV10-3 and TRBJ1-5; 8 positions match TRBD1. In DNA form, the CDR3 reads TGTGCCATCAGGCAGACAGGGGAAAATCAGCCCCAGCATTTT. Translating it yields CAIRQTGENQPQHF.